The 18 T cell receptor beta chains reported below all come from one sample, sequenced in a study of naive and memory T cell subsets (dated by TCRdb to the late 2010s). Library preparation was by UMI-ligation and nested PCR. The listed sequencing device is Illumina MiSeq. The beta constant-region primer consisted of an equimolar mixture of two oligonucleotides that together covered TRBC1 and TRBC2. The ligated cDNA went through four rounds of PCR with nested alpha and beta constant-region primers together with the SP2 primer. The public reads were quality trimmed at Q25 with fastp and then assembled into clones with MiXCR by TCRdb, keeping productive beta chains. Rows matching on CDR3 protein sequence are summarized as one entry with the most common DNA and genes. The sample table contains about 23,000 distinct CDR3 sequences; only one count was recorded for roughly 8.2% of them. The ten largest clones add up to over 20% of the sample.

The sequenced sample was central memory CD8+ T cells from blood. The sample's cell subset or site, from its label and the paper: central memory, CD45RA- CD27+. The receptor source for this set is a human donor in good health.

This clonotype occurred once. J is TRBJ2-2 and V is TRBV3-1, with D perhaps matching TRBD1 or TRBD2 (5 bases each). V was clipped by 0 bases and J by 0 bases, with 14 bases between them. The CDR3 totals 18 residues. CDR1 and CDR2 (germline): LGHDT, YNNKEL (reference sequence). CDR3 protein: CASSQDRGEGPNTGELFF. The CDR3 nucleotides read TGTGCCAGCAGCCAAGATCGAGGCGAGGGACCGAACACCGGGGAGCTGTTTTTT.

This clonotype was observed at least ten times. V is TRBV6-5 and J is TRBJ1-2; 7 positions match TRBD1. Germline values: CDR1 MNHEY, CDR2 SVGAGI. V trimming: 5 bases; J trimming: 10 bases; junction bases outside the gene matches: 13. This CDR3 is 14 amino acids long. CDR3 bases: TGTGCCAGCAGTCCCCGGGACAGCCGACTTGACTACACCTTC. Translated: CASSPRDSRLDYTF.

This clonotype was counted between two and nine times. J is TRBJ1-5 and V is TRBV12-3 or TRBV12-4; no clear D gene. CDR3 size: 14 residues. The V gene lost 0 bases and the J gene lost 1 base, with 4 bases spanning the gap. The CDR3 sequence is CASSLASSNQPQHF. The CDR3, as DNA: TGTGCCAGCAGTTTAGCGTCAAGCAATCAGCCCCAGCATTTT.

The V gene is TRBV5-1, the J gene TRBJ1-1, with D perhaps TRBD1 (6 bases). Trimming took off 5 bases at V and 2 bases at J, with 19 bases between the two ends. The CDR3 has 16 amino acids. Germline V gives CDR1 SGHRS, CDR2 YFSETQ. In DNA, the CDR3 is TGCGCCAGCAGGATAAAGTGGGGGGCTAAAAACACTGAAGCTTTCTTT. Its translation is CASRIKWGAKNTEAFF.

This clonotype has at least ten counts. This chain connects TRBV2 to TRBJ1-1; tentatively, D is TRBD1 (5 bases). The CDR3 spans 14 residues. Per the germline V gene, CDR1 is SNHLY and CDR2 is FYNNEI. Deletions cut 3 bases from V and 4 bases from J, with 12 bases between. CDR3 sequence: CASSEGRAATEAFF. CDR3 DNA: TGTGCCAGCAGTGAGGGCAGGGCTGCCACTGAAGCTTTCTTT.

This sequence joins TRBV20-1 and TRBJ2-1; the D gene could be TRBD1 or TRBD2 (6 bases each). V shed 5 bases and J shed 9 bases, with 20 bases lying between them. The length of the CDR3 is 14 residues. The germline CDR1 and CDR2 sequences are DFQATT and SNEGSKA (reference sequence). Written as DNA, the CDR3 is TGCAGTGCTGTAGCTAGGGGGGATGTTGGTGAGCAGTTCTTC. This translates into CSAVARGDVGEQFF.

To note about this clonotype: The germline gene is not matched at one end of the junction; a read error may be the cause. The V gene is TRBV6-4, the J gene TRBJ2-3; the D gene is possibly TRBD2 (6 bases). The CDR3 consists of 15 residues. Germline V CDR1 and CDR2: MRHNA, SNTAGT. The CDR3 DNA sequence: TGTGCCAGCAGTGGCGGTAGCGGAAGCACAGATATGCAGTATTTT. Protein product: CASSGGSGSTDMQYF.

This sequence joins TRBV20-1 and TRBJ2-7, with TRBD1 matching 10 bases. CDR3 length: 14 residues. In germline, CDR1 is DFQATT, CDR2 SNEGSKA (reference sequence). Here the CDR3 reads CGALGTGDMNEQYF. Here the CDR3 DNA reads TGCGGAGCCCTAGGGACAGGGGATATGAACGAGCAGTACTTC.

The V and J genes are TRBV28 and TRBJ1-5; no definite D call. Germline assignment: CDR1 MDHEN and CDR2 SYDVKM. Trimming left V 6 bases short and J 0 bases short, with 12 bases between. The CDR3 runs 15 residues. CDR3 nucleotide sequence: TGTGCCAGCAGGCAGGCCCGTTATAGCAATCAGCCCCAGCATTTT. Protein sequence: CASRQARYSNQPQHF.

This rearrangement joins TRBV27 to TRBJ1-1, with a weak D call TRBD1 (5 bases). Trimming shortened V by 4 bases and J by 2 bases, and 14 bases separated the two germline ends. In germline, CDR1 is MNHEY, CDR2 SMNVEV (reference sequence). The CDR3 has 15 amino acids. CDR3 sequence reads: CASSSPLGVNTEAFF. The CDR3 DNA follows: TGTGCCAGCAGTTCCCCTTTGGGGGTAAACACTGAAGCTTTCTTT.

This clonotype was found a few times. This sequence joins TRBV4-1 and TRBJ1-2, with TRBD1 as a possible D gene (5 bases). The CDR3 totals 15 residues. Germline V gene data show CDR1 as MGHRA and CDR2 as YSYEKL. Between the trimmed V and J ends, which lost 3 bases and 4 bases, there was a span of 15 bases. Written as DNA, the CDR3 is TGCGCCAGCAGCCACGGGGACTCCCCAAGCTATGGCTACACCTTC. It specifies CASSHGDSPSYGYTF.

This chain links TRBV19 with TRBJ1-1; 9 bases map to TRBD1. Looked up from germline, CDR1 is LNHDA and CDR2 is SQIVND (reference sequence). The length of the CDR3 is 19 residues. The V and J ends lost 5 bases and 3 bases, in that order; junction bases with no gene match: 19. The DNA of the CDR3 is TGTGCCAGTAGTCCACGTGAAGGACAGGGGTTCGGGACAGACACTGAAGCTTTCTTT. It translates to CASSPREGQGFGTDTEAFF.

Sample share makes this clonotype medium-sized. This chain links TRBV20-1 with TRBJ2-5; TRBD2 aligns across 11 bases. Trimming removed 6 bases from V and 2 bases from J; junction bases left unmatched: 14. This CDR3 has 17 residues. Per germline, CDR1 DFQATT and CDR2 SNEGSKA (reference sequence). For the CDR3, the DNA is TGCAGTGCGAGGGGAGCGACTAGCGGGACGGTACAAGAGACCCAGTACTTC. Translated, it gives CSARGATSGTVQETQYF.

The chain carries TRBV27 and TRBJ2-1; tentatively, D is TRBD2 (7 bases). The CDR3 loop spans 17 amino acids. V lost 5 bases, J lost 0 bases, and 17 bases lay in between. CDR1 and CDR2 (germline): MNHEY, SMNVEV (reference sequence). The CDR3 region is CASSGGAGLGSYNEQFF. CDR3 nucleotide sequence: TGTGCCAGCAGTGGGGGGGCGGGTTTAGGCTCCTACAATGAGCAGTTCTTC.

This clonotype came up a few times. CDR3 in DNA: TGCAGCGTTGAAGGGACAGGGGCCCTCTACGGCCAGTACTTC. It encodes CSVEGTGALYGQYF. This chain uses TRBV29-1 with TRBJ2-5, with TRBD1 matching over 9 bases. Germline V gives CDR1 SQVTM, CDR2 ANQGSEA. This CDR3 has 14 amino acids. With V trimmed by 1 base and J by 10 bases, 10 bases remained unmatched.

The genes are TRBV9 and TRBJ2-1, with 11 bases matching TRBD2. The ends lost 3 bases at V and 3 bases at J; junction bases unmatched: 8. The length of the CDR3 is 17 residues. In germline, CDR1 is SGDLS, CDR2 YYNGEE. The CDR3 nucleotides are TGTGCCAGCAGCGCCTCTGGGACTAGCGGCTTCTACAATGAGCAGTTCTTC. This codes for CASSASGTSGFYNEQFF.

In its sample, this clonotype was seen a few times. V usage is TRBV7-9 and J usage is TRBJ2-5; tentatively, D is TRBD1 (6 bases). CDR3 length: 14 residues. Trimming shortened V by 2 bases and J by 4 bases, and 11 bases separated the two germline ends. The germline CDR1 and CDR2 sequences are SEHNR and FQNEAQ (reference sequence). The CDR3 protein is CASSLLTGRETQYF. In DNA, the CDR3 is TGTGCCAGCAGCTTATTAACAGGGAGAGAGACCCAGTACTTC.

CDR3 in DNA: TGTGCCAGTAGGGGCCCGGGATTCTACAATGAGCAGTTCTTC. Amino acids: CASRGPGFYNEQFF. This chain uses TRBV19 with TRBJ2-1, with D tentatively TRBD2 (5 bases). V was pared by 6 bases and J by 3 bases, with 12 bases between. CDR3 length: 14 residues. Germline assignment: CDR1 LNHDA and CDR2 SQIVND (reference sequence). The full variable domain, its missing parts supplied by reference TRBV19 and TRBJ2-1, is DGGITQSPKYLFRKEGQNVTLSCEQNLNHDAMYWYRQDPGQGLRLIYYSQIVNDFQKGDIAEGYSVSREKKESFPLTVTSAQKNPTAFYLCASRGPGFYNEQFFGPGTRLTVL.